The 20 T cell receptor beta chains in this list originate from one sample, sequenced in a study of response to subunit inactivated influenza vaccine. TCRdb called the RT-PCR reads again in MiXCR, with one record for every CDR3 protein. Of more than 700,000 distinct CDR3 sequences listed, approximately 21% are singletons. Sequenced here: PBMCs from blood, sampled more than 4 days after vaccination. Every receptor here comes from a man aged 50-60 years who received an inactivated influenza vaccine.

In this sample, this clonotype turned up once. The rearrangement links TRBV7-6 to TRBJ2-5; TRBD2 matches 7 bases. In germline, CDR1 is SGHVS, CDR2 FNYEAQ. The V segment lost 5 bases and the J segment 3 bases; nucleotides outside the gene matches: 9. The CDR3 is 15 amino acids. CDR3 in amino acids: CASSNFGRTEETQYF. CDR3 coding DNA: TGTGCCAGCAGCAATTTCGGGAGGACGGAAGAGACCCAGTACTTC.

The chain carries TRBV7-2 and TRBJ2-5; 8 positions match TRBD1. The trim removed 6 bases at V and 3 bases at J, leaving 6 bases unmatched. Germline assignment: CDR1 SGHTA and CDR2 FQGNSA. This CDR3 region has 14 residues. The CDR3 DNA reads TGTGCCAGCAGTTTCGACAGGGGTAAAGAGACCCAGTACTTC. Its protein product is CASSFDRGKETQYF.

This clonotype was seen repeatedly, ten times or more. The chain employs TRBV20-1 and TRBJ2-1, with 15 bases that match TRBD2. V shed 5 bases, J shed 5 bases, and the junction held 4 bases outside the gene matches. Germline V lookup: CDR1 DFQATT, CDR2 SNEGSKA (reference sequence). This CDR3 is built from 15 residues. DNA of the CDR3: TGCAGTGCTGCTGGACTAGCGGGAGGGAACAATGAGCAGTTCTTC. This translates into CSAAGLAGGNNEQFF.

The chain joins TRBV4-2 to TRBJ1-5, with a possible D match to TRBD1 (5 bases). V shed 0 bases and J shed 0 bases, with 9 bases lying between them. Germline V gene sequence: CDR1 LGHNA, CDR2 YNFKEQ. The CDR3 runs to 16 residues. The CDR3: CASSQDGTYSNQPQHF. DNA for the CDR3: TGTGCCAGCAGCCAAGATGGGACTTATAGCAATCAGCCCCAGCATTTT.

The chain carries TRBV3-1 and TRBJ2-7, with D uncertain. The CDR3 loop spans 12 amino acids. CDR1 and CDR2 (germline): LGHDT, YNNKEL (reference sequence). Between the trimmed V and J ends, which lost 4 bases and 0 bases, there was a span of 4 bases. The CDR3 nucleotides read TGTGCCAGCAGCCGGGTCTCCTACGAGCAGTACTTC. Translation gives CASSRVSYEQYF.

The CDR3 DNA reads TGTGCCAGCAGCCAAGACTACTTGGACACCGGGGAGCTGTTTTTT. The encoded protein is CASSQDYLDTGELFF. The V gene is TRBV4-2, the J gene TRBJ2-2; D unresolved. Germline V gene lookup returns CDR1 LGHNA and CDR2 YNFKEQ. V shed 0 bases and J shed 3 bases, with 8 bases lying between them. The CDR3 contains 15 residues.

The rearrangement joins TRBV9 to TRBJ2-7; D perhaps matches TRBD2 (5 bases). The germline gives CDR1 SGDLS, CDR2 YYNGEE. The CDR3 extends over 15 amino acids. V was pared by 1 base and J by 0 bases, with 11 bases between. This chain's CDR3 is CASSVRADSSYEQYF. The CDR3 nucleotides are TGTGCCAGCAGCGTAAGAGCGGATAGCTCCTACGAGCAGTACTTC.

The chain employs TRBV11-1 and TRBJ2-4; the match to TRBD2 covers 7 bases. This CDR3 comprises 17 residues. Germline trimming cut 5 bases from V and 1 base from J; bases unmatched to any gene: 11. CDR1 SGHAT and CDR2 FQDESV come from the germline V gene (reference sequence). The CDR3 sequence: CASSPRAGARAKNIQYF. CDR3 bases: TGTGCCAGCAGCCCTAGGGCGGGAGCCAGGGCCAAAAACATTCAGTACTTC.

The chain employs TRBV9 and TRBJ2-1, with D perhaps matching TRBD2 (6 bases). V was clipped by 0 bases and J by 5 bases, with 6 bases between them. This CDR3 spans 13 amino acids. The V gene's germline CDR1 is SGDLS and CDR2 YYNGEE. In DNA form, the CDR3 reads TGTGCCAGCAGCGTAGGGGGGGACAATGAGCAGTTCTTC. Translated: CASSVGGDNEQFF.

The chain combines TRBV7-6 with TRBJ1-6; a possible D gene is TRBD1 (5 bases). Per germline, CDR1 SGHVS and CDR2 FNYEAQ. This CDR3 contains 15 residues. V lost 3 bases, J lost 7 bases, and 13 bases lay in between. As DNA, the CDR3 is TGTGCCAGCAGCTTTTACACTCGGGGCAATTCACCCCTCCACTTT. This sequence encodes CASSFYTRGNSPLHF. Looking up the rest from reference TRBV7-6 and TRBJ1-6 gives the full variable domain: GAGVSQSPRYKVTKRGQDVALRCDPISGHVSLYWYRQALGQGPEFLTYFNYEAQQDKSGLPNDRFSAERPEGSISTLTIQRTEQRDSAMYRCASSFYTRGNSPLHFGNGTRLTVT.

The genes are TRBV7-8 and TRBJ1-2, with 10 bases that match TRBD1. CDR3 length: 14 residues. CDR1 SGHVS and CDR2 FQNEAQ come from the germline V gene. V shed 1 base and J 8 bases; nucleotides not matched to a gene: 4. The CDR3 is CASSLGQGAWGYTF. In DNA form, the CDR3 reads TGTGCCAGCAGCTTAGGACAGGGGGCTTGGGGCTACACCTTC. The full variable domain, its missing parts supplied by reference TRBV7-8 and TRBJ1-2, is GAGVSQSPRYKVAKRGQDVALRCDPISGHVSLFWYQQALGQGPEFLTYFQNEAQLDKSGLPSDRFFAERPEGSVSTLKIQRTQQEDSAVYLCASSLGQGAWGYTFGSGTRLTVV.

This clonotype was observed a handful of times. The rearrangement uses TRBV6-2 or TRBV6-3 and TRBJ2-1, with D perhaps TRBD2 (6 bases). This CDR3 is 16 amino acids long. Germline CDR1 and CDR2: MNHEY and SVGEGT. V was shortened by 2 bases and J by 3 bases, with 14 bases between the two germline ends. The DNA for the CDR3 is TGTGCCAGCAGTTACCAGCGGACTACCCGCTACAATGAGCAGTTCTTC. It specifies CASSYQRTTRYNEQFF.

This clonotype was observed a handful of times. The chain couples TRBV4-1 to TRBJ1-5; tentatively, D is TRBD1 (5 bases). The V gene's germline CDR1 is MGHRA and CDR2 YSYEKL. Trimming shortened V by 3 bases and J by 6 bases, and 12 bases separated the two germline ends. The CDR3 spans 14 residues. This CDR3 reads CASSQVTVGQPQHF. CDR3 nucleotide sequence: TGCGCCAGCAGCCAGGTGACAGTGGGTCAGCCCCAGCATTTT.

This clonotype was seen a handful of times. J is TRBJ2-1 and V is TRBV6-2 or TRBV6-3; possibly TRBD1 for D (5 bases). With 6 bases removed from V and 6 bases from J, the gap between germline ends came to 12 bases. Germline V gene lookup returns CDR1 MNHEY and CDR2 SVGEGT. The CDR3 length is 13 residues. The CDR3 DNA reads TGTGCCAGCAGGCCAGACAGCCCCAATGAGCAGTTCTTC. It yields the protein CASRPDSPNEQFF.

The CDR3 sequence: CASTLTGVFYNEQFF. The CDR3 DNA follows: TGTGCCAGCACCCTCACAGGGGTCTTCTACAATGAGCAGTTCTTC. This chain links TRBV12-3 or TRBV12-4 with TRBJ2-1, with 7 bases matching TRBD1. Losses at the gene ends were 7 bases for V and 3 bases for J; bases not matched to a gene: 9. The CDR3 is 15 residues long.

CDR3 in DNA: TGTGCCAGCAGATTGACAGCGAAGAACACCGGGGAGCTGTTTTTT. The encoded protein is CASRLTAKNTGELFF. This chain uses TRBV12-3 or TRBV12-4 with TRBJ2-2; a possible D gene is TRBD1 (5 bases). V lost 6 bases and J lost 1, with 12 bases in between. There are 15 residues in the CDR3.

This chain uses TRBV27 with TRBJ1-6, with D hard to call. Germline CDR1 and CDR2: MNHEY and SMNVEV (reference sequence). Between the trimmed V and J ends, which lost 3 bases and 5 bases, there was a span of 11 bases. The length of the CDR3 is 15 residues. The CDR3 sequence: CASSFSGPHNSPLHF. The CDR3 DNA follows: TGTGCCAGCAGTTTCTCAGGACCGCATAATTCACCCCTCCACTTT.

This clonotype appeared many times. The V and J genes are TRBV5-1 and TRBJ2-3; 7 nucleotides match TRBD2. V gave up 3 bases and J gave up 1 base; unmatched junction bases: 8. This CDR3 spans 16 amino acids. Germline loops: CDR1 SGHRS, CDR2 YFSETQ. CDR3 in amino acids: CASSSGRGGGTDTQYF. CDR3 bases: TGCGCCAGCAGCTCGGGGAGGGGAGGGGGCACAGATACGCAGTATTTT.

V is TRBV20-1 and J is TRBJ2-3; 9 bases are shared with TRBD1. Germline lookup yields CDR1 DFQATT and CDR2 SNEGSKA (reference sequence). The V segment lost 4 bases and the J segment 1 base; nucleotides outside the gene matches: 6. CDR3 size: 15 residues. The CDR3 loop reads CSATKTGGGTDTQYF. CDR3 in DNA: TGCAGTGCTACCAAGACAGGGGGAGGCACAGATACGCAGTATTTT.

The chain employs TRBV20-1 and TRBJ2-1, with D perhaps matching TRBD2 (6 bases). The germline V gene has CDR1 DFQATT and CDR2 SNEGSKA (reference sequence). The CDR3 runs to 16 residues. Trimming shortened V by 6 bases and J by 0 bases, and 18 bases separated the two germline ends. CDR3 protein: CSAHTSQVPSYNEQFF. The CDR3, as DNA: TGCAGTGCCCATACTAGCCAAGTACCCTCCTACAATGAGCAGTTCTTC.